The 21 T cell receptor beta chains presented below share a single source sample, sequenced in a study of blood T cell repertoires in COVID-19. Data came from immunoSEQ multiplex PCR; TCRdb stores just in-frame clones and leaves some out. The sample contains approximately 87,000 clones, roughly 80% of which appear only once. The sample was peripheral blood. These receptors came from a woman aged 80 or older with acute or convalescent COVID-19.

The chain uses TRBV27 and TRBJ2-7, with TRBD1 matching over 9 bases. Germline V gene sequence: CDR1 MNHEY, CDR2 SMNVEV (reference sequence). The CDR3 is made up of 17 amino acids. V gave up 3 bases and J gave up 3 bases; unmatched junction bases: 12. The CDR3 region is CASSFTGGSGGVYEQYF. DNA of the CDR3: TGTGCCAGCAGTTTCACAGGGGGCTCTGGCGGGGTCTACGAGCAGTACTTC.

The chain combines TRBV27 with TRBJ2-1; TRBD2 is a possible D gene (5 bases). V dropped 2 bases and J dropped 5 bases, with 10 bases sitting between them. Per the germline V gene, CDR1 is MNHEY and CDR2 is SMNVEV (reference sequence). The CDR3 has 14 residues. The CDR3 is CASSLGLANNEQFF. CDR3 in DNA: TGTGCCAGCAGTTTAGGGCTAGCCAACAATGAGCAGTTCTTC.

V and J are TRBV19 and TRBJ2-3; 9 nucleotides line up with TRBD1. Germline lookup yields CDR1 LNHDA and CDR2 SQIVND (reference sequence). There are 14 residues in the CDR3. V lost 5 bases and J lost 4; bases outside the gene matches: 4. This chain's CDR3 is CASSRTGAADTQYF. The CDR3 nucleotides read TGTGCCAGTAGTCGGACAGGGGCTGCAGATACGCAGTATTTT.

This sequence joins TRBV7-9 and TRBJ1-2; TRBD1 matches 8 bases. The CDR3 contains 13 residues. Losses at the gene ends were 1 base for V and 8 bases for J; bases not matched to a gene: 3. Germline CDR1 and CDR2: SEHNR and FQNEAQ (reference sequence). CDR3 region: CASSLVGQGGYTF. The CDR3 coding sequence is TGTGCCAGCAGCTTAGTAGGACAGGGAGGCTACACCTTC. Based on the CDR3 plus reference TRBV7-9 and TRBJ1-2, the full variable domain is DTGVSQNPRHKITKRGQNVTFRCDPISEHNRLYWYRQTLGQGPEFLTYFQNEAQLEKSRLLSDRFSAERPKGSFSTLEIQRTEQGDSAMYLCASSLVGQGGYTFGSGTRLTVV.

The table lists this clone with a few counts. This chain links TRBV6-2 or TRBV6-3 with TRBJ1-1; D unclear. Trimming took off 0 bases at V and 3 bases at J, with 8 bases between the two ends. Germline V gene sequence: CDR1 MNHEY, CDR2 SVGEGT. CDR3 length equals 14 residues. The CDR3 DNA sequence: TGTGCCAGCAGTTACTCATCTGGGCACACTGAAGCTTTCTTT. Amino acid sequence: CASSYSSGHTEAFF.

The J gene is TRBJ1-1, the V gene TRBV19; TRBD1 is a possible D gene (6 bases). Germline loops: CDR1 LNHDA, CDR2 SQIVND (reference sequence). V dropped 0 bases and J dropped 3 bases, with 11 bases sitting between them. The CDR3 totals 15 residues. The CDR3 DNA reads as TGTGCCAGTAGTATAGAAGGGGGGGCGGACACTGAAGCTTTCTTT. Translated, it gives CASSIEGGADTEAFF.

This clone was recorded only once. The gene calls are TRBV12-5 and TRBJ2-2; perhaps TRBD1 as D (6 bases). Germline values: CDR1 LGHNT, CDR2 FRNRAP. V was shortened by 7 bases and J by 7 bases, with 10 bases between the two germline ends. This CDR3 has 12 amino acids. The CDR3 DNA reads TGTGCTAGTGCAGGGGTGTACGGGGAGCTGTTTTTT. Protein sequence: CASAGVYGELFF.

This clone came up a few times. This chain links TRBV6-4 with TRBJ2-3, with TRBD2 matching over 12 bases. Unmatched junction bases numbered 11, after V lost 5 bases and J lost 8 bases. Germline V gene data show CDR1 as MRHNA and CDR2 as SNTAGT. The CDR3 spans 16 residues. CDR3 protein: CASSPTTSGGTGTQYF. The CDR3 DNA is TGTGCCAGCAGTCCAACGACTAGCGGGGGAACTGGTACGCAGTATTTT.

The rearrangement links TRBV4-3 to TRBJ1-2; 8 bases agree with TRBD1. Germline values: CDR1 LGHNA, CDR2 YSLEER. The CDR3 sequence is 14 residues long. V gave up 4 bases and J gave up 14 bases; unmatched junction bases: 15. The CDR3 region has the DNA TGCGCCAGCAGCCCAAGCGGCGGACAGGGTGTGCGTACCTTC. Protein product: CASSPSGGQGVRTF.

V usage is TRBV18 and J usage is TRBJ1-5, with D possibly matching TRBD1 (6 bases). The length of the CDR3 is 15 residues. The germline CDR1 and CDR2 sequences are KGHSH and LQKENI. V shed 3 bases and J shed 3 bases, with 12 bases lying between them. DNA for the CDR3: TGTGCCAGCTCACCGAACTCAGGGGCCAATCAGCCCCAGCATTTT. Translating gives CASSPNSGANQPQHF. Complete variable domain (other parts from reference TRBV18 and TRBJ1-5): NAGVMQNPRHLVRRRGQEARLRCSPMKGHSHVYWYRQLPEEGLKFMVYLQKENIIDESGMPKERFSAEFPKEGPSILRIQQVVRGDSAAYFCASSPNSGANQPQHFGDGTRLSIL.

This clone appeared once. The V and J genes are TRBV12-5 and TRBJ1-3; a weak D match, TRBD1 (5 bases). The V end was cut by 1 base, the J end by 4 bases, with 23 bases between. The CDR3 is 19 amino acids. Germline CDR1 and CDR2: LGHNT and FRNRAP. The CDR3 DNA is TGTGCTAGTGGTTTGGGACACTCGGGGGGATCCCTCTCCGGAAACACCATATATTTT. Its protein is CASGLGHSGGSLSGNTIYF.

This clone was counted a few times. The V call is TRBV7-9, the J call TRBJ2-2, with D possibly TRBD1 on 6 matching bases. The CDR3 is made up of 16 amino acids. The germline V gene has CDR1 SEHNR and CDR2 FQNEAQ (reference sequence). The germline V and J ends were trimmed by 0 bases and 1 base, with 9 bases remaining between them. The CDR3 protein is CASSLAGTLNTGELFF. The CDR3 DNA is TGTGCCAGCAGCTTAGCTGGGACATTGAACACCGGGGAGCTGTTTTTT.

The chain combines TRBV2 with TRBJ2-7; D ambiguous. Trimming stripped 6 bases from V and 3 bases from J, with 9 bases between. Per germline, CDR1 SNHLY and CDR2 FYNNEI. This CDR3 comprises 12 residues. DNA for the CDR3: TGTGCCAGCAGCAGGTTTGGCTACGAGCAGTACTTC. It translates to CASSRFGYEQYF.

This clone was detected only once. Lacking the conserved final phenylalanine or tryptophan, this CDR3 likely reflects a read error. The CDR3 spells CASSPNDPSTDTQYL. DNA of the CDR3: TGTGCCAGCTCACCAAACGACCCCTCGACAGACACGCAGTATCTC. The chain carries TRBV18 and TRBJ2-3, with D perhaps TRBD1 (5 bases). This CDR3 comprises 15 residues. Germline loops: CDR1 KGHSH, CDR2 LQKENI.

V and J are TRBV2 and TRBJ2-1; D is ambiguous. The CDR3 has 12 residues. Germline CDR1 reads SNHLY; CDR2 reads FYNNEI. Between the trimmed V and J ends, which lost 5 bases and 3 bases, there was a span of 5 bases. DNA for the CDR3: TGTGCCAGCAGTTCCATCTACAATGAGCAGTTCTTC. This gives the protein CASSSIYNEQFF. The whole variable domain, remainder taken from reference TRBV2 and TRBJ2-1, is EPEVTQTPSHQVTQMGQEVILRCVPISNHLYFYWYRQILGQKVEFLVSFYNNEISEKSEIFDDQFSVERPDGSNFTLKIRSTKLEDSAMYFCASSSIYNEQFFGPGTRLTVL.

The chain employs TRBV27 and TRBJ2-3; the match to TRBD1 covers 8 bases. V was pared by 5 bases and J by 3 bases, with 10 bases of the junction left unmatched. The V gene's germline CDR1 is MNHEY and CDR2 SMNVEV (reference sequence). CDR3 size: 16 residues. DNA of the CDR3: TGTGCCAGCAGTCCCCCCCACCAGGGGGCAACAGATACGCAGTATTTT. Translated, it gives CASSPPHQGATDTQYF.

The J gene is TRBJ2-1, the V gene TRBV19, with 12 bases identical to TRBD2. Germline lookup yields CDR1 LNHDA and CDR2 SQIVND (reference sequence). The CDR3 consists of 17 residues. The trim removed 4 bases at V and 6 bases at J, leaving 10 bases unmatched. In nucleotides, the CDR3 is TGTGCCAGTAGTACACTAGCGGGGGGACGGGTGGGCAATGAGCAGTTCTTC. Amino acid sequence: CASSTLAGGRVGNEQFF.

The chain employs TRBV2 and TRBJ2-2; 7 bases are shared with TRBD1. The V and J ends lost 7 bases and 6 bases, in that order; junction bases with no gene match: 8. From germline, CDR1 is SNHLY and CDR2 FYNNEI. The CDR3 is 14 residues long. CDR3 bases: TGTGCCAGCAATGCGGACAGGTTTGCCGGGGAGCTGTTTTTT. Residues: CASNADRFAGELFF.

This clone was counted a few times. The junction differs from germline at one of its ends, possibly a read error. The V call is TRBV7-7, the J call TRBJ2-2; 12 bases line up with TRBD2. Germline V CDR1 and CDR2: SSHAT, FNYEAQ (reference sequence). CDR3 length equals 17 residues. The CDR3 region is CASSRGGTSGHTGELFF. CDR3 bases: TGTGCTAGCAGCCGCGGGGGGACTAGCGGGCACACCGGGGAGCTGTTTTTT. The full variable domain, rest sourced from reference TRBV7-7 and TRBJ2-2, is GAGVSQSPRYKVTKRGQDVTLRCDPISSHATLYWYQQALGQGPEFLTYFNYEAQPDKSGLPSDRFSAERPEGSISTLTIQRTEQRDSAMYRCASSRGGTSGHTGELFFGEGSRLTVL.

This chain links TRBV28 with TRBJ2-3; 12 bases are shared with TRBD2. CDR1 MDHEN and CDR2 SYDVKM come from the germline V gene. J was trimmed by 3 bases and V by 5 bases; bases with no gene match: 6. This CDR3 comprises 16 residues. This CDR3 reads CASSPPLAGGTDTQYF. In DNA form, the CDR3 reads TGTGCCAGCAGTCCACCCCTAGCGGGGGGGACAGATACGCAGTATTTT.

The chain joins TRBV6-5 to TRBJ1-5; 8 nucleotides match TRBD1. Losses at the gene ends were 3 bases for V and 7 bases for J; bases not matched to a gene: 5. The CDR3 extends over 14 amino acids. CDR1 and CDR2 (germline): MNHEY, SVGAGI. DNA of the CDR3: TGTGCCAGCAGTTATTCGACAGGGGTGCAGCCCCAGCATTTT. It is translated as CASSYSTGVQPQHF.